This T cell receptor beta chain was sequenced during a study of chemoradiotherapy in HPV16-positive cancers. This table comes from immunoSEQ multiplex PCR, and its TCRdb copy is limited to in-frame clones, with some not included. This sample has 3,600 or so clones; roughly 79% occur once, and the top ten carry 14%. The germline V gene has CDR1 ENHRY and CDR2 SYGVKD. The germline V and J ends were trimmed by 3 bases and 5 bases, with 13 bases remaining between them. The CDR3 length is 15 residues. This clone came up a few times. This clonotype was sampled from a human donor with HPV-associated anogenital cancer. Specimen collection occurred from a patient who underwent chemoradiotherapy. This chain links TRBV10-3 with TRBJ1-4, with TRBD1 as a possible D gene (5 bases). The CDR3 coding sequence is TGTGCCATCAGTGATTCTAGGGACCCCAATGAAAAACTGTTTTTT. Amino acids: CAISDSRDPNEKLFF.